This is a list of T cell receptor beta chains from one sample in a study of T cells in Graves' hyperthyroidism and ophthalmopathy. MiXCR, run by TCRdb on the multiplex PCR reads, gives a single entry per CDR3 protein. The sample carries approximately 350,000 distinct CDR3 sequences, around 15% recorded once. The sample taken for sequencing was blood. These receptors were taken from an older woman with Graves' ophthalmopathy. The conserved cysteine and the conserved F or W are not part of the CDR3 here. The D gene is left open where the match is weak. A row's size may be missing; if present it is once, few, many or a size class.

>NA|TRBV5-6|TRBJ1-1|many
ASSLVGVMPEAF
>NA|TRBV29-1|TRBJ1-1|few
SADPHLTRDTEAF
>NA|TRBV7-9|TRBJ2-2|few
ASSLLTAPTGELF
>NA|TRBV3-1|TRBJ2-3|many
ASSLGQRTDTQY
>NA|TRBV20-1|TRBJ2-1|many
SATSGRGYNEQF
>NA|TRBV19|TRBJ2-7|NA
ASSNQRASYEQY
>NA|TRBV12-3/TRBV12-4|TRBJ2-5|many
ASRAGGSETQY
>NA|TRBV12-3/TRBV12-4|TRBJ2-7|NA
ASRPGRLVAPGDEQH
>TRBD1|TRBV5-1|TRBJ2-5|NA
ASSPRTGKETQY
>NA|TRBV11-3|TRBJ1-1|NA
ASSQGVGRLNTEAF
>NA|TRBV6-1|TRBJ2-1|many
ASSRELAGGQF
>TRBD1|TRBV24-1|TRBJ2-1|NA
ATSDFKGASEQF
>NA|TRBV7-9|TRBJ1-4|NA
ASSRIQQTTNEKLF
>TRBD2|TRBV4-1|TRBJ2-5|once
ASSRKPLRTSGSEREGETQY
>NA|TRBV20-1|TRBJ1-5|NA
SAGAGQPQH
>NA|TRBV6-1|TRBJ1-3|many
ASIRGGGNTIY
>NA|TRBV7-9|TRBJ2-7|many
ASSLSRGRAYEQY
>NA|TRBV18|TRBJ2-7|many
ASSQGSGEQY
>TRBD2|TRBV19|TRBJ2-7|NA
ASSRGERGYEQY
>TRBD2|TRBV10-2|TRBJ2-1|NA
ASSEWETSGRNEQF
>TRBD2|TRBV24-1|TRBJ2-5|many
ATSETSGRATETQY
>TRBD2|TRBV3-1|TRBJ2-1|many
ASSPLGRTPANEQF
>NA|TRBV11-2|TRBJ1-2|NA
ASSWEPPGGYT
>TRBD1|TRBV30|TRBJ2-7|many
AWSTGTGMVEQY
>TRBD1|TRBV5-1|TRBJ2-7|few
ASNLGDRGKDEQY
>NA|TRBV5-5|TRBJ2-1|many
ASSRGGGKSDEQF
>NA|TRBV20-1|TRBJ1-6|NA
SASLGQGTPLH
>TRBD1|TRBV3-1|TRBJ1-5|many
ASSHRQGSQPQH
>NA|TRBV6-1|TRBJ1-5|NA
ASSYDRGQPQH
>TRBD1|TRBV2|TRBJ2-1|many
ASSVIQGASNEQF
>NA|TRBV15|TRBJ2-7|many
ATSRDRMGSNEQY
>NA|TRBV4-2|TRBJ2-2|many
ASSQDGTSTTGELF